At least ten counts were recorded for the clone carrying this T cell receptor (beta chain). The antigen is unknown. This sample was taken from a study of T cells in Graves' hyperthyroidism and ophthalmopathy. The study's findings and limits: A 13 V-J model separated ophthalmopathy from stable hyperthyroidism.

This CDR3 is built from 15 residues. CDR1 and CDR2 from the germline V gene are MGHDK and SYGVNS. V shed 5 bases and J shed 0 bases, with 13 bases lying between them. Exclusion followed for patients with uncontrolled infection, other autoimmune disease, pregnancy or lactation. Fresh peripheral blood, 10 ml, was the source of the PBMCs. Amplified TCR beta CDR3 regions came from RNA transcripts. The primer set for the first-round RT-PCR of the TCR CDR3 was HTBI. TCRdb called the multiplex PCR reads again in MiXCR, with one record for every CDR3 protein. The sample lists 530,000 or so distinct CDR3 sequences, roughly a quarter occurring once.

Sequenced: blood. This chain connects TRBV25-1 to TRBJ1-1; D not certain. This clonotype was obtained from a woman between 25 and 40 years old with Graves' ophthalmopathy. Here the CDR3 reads CASSRGPAMNTEAFF. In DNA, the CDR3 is TGTGCCAGCAGTAGAGGGCCAGCCATGAACACTGAAGCTTTCTTT.